This T cell receptor (beta chain) is drawn from a study of radiotherapy plus CTLA-4 blockade in lung cancer. The CDR3 runs 15 residues. With V trimmed by 5 bases and J by 1 base, 5 bases remained unmatched. Germline V gives CDR1 SGHTA, CDR2 FQGNSA. The table came from immunoSEQ multiplex PCR; TCRdb's copy has only in-frame clones and leaves some out. This sample has roughly 30,000 clones, with about 81% found just once. V is TRBV7-2 and J is TRBJ2-1; 7 bases are shared with TRBD2. The receptor was isolated from a human donor with non-small cell lung cancer that progressed on radiotherapy plus ipilimumab. Sequenced material: peripheral blood, taken from a patient treated with radiotherapy plus ipilimumab. The CDR3 is CASSPSGESYNEQFF. The CDR3 DNA reads as TGTGCCAGCAGCCCGAGCGGGGAGTCCTACAATGAGCAGTTCTTC.